Below, 8 T cell receptor beta chains from the same sample are listed, as sequenced in a study of beta chain features in type 1 diabetes. All of the isolated RNA was reverse transcribed, so expressed TCRB transcripts were sequenced. The repertoire was sequenced with immunoSEQ multiplex PCR; TCRdb's copy has only in-frame clones and lacks some. The sample has 200,000 to 250,000 clones, 25% to 30% seen once. Source material: central memory CD4+ T cells from blood. Receptors originate from a man aged 25-45 years in good health.

This clone has only a few counts. The V and J genes are TRBV28 and TRBJ2-1, with 7 bases aligning to TRBD2. V shed 6 bases and J 6 bases; nucleotides not matched to a gene: 5. CDR3 length: 13 residues. Germline V lookup: CDR1 MDHEN, CDR2 SYDVKM. The CDR3 spells CASRPAGINEQFF. In DNA, the CDR3 is TGTGCCAGCAGGCCAGCGGGAATCAATGAGCAGTTCTTC.

The chain recombines TRBV27 with TRBJ2-5; TRBD2 agrees at 8 bases. CDR3 size: 11 residues. Germline values: CDR1 MNHEY, CDR2 SMNVEV (reference sequence). After removal of 10 bases from V and 4 bases from J, the junction contained 2 bases not matched to a gene. The CDR3 sequence: CATLAGETQYF. In DNA form, the CDR3 reads TGTGCCACCCTAGCGGGAGAGACCCAGTACTTC.

This clone was detected a few times. V and J are TRBV10-3 and TRBJ2-7; D is uncertain. The germline V gene has CDR1 ENHRY and CDR2 SYGVKD. The CDR3 totals 12 residues. Trimming removed 3 bases at V and 5 bases at J, with 8 bases between. Here the CDR3 DNA reads TGTGCCATCAGTGATCAGTCCGACGAGCAGTACTTC. It translates to CAISDQSDEQYF.

This clone was seen only a few times. This sequence joins TRBV30 and TRBJ2-4; D remains ambiguous. Trimming shortened V by 4 bases and J by 3 bases, and 16 bases separated the two germline ends. Germline V CDR1 and CDR2: GTSNPN, SVGIG (reference sequence). This CDR3 has 15 amino acids. The CDR3 is CAWTPGRPNKNIQYF. CDR3 DNA: TGTGCCTGGACCCCGGGCAGACCCAACAAAAACATTCAGTACTTC.

This clone came up a few times. CDR3 nucleotide sequence: TGTGCCAGCAGCCTTCAGCTTAGCTCGGGAGGATACAATGAGCAGTTCTTC. Translating it yields CASSLQLSSGGYNEQFF. The chain recombines TRBV7-2 with TRBJ2-1; 7 nucleotides agree with TRBD2. J lost 4 bases, V lost 5 bases, and 14 bases had no gene match. Germline V gene data show CDR1 as SGHTA and CDR2 as FQGNSA. The CDR3 covers 17 residues.

This clone was found a few times. The CDR3 loop reads CASSTGTGQGYTF. CDR3 in DNA: TGTGCCAGTAGTACGGGGACAGGGCAGGGCTACACCTTC. The chain has TRBV19 and TRBJ1-2, with 9 bases matching TRBD1. V shed 4 bases, J shed 8 bases, and the junction held 5 bases outside the gene matches. CDR1 and CDR2 (germline): LNHDA, SQIVND (reference sequence). The CDR3 length is 13 residues. Based on the CDR3 plus reference TRBV19 and TRBJ1-2, the full variable domain is DGGITQSPKYLFRKEGQNVTLSCEQNLNHDAMYWYRQDPGQGLRLIYYSQIVNDFQKGDIAEGYSVSREKKESFPLTVTSAQKNPTAFYLCASSTGTGQGYTFGSGTRLTVV.

This clone was detected only a few times. A read error is the likely source, as a far larger clone sits one nucleotide away. Other DNA sequences of this sample code for an identical CDR3. This chain connects TRBV14 to TRBJ2-5, with a weak D call TRBD2 (6 bases). Trimming took 5 bases from V and 11 from J, leaving 21 bases between them. CDR3 length equals 14 residues. Germline values: CDR1 SGHDN, CDR2 FVKESK. CDR3 sequence (DNA): TGTGCCAGCAGCGCTTCCGGGGCCGGAGGGACTCAGTACTTC. Translated: CASSASGAGGTQYF.

The genes are TRBV9 and TRBJ2-5; 9 nucleotides align to TRBD2. The DNA matches TRBJ2-7 better at its end, which makes the J call doubtful. Germline CDR1 is SGDLS and CDR2 is YYNGEE. The CDR3 has 14 residues. CDR3 sequence (DNA): TGTGCCAGCAGCGTAGGCGGTAGCGGGAGCGAGCAGTACTTC. It specifies CASSVGGSGSEQYF.